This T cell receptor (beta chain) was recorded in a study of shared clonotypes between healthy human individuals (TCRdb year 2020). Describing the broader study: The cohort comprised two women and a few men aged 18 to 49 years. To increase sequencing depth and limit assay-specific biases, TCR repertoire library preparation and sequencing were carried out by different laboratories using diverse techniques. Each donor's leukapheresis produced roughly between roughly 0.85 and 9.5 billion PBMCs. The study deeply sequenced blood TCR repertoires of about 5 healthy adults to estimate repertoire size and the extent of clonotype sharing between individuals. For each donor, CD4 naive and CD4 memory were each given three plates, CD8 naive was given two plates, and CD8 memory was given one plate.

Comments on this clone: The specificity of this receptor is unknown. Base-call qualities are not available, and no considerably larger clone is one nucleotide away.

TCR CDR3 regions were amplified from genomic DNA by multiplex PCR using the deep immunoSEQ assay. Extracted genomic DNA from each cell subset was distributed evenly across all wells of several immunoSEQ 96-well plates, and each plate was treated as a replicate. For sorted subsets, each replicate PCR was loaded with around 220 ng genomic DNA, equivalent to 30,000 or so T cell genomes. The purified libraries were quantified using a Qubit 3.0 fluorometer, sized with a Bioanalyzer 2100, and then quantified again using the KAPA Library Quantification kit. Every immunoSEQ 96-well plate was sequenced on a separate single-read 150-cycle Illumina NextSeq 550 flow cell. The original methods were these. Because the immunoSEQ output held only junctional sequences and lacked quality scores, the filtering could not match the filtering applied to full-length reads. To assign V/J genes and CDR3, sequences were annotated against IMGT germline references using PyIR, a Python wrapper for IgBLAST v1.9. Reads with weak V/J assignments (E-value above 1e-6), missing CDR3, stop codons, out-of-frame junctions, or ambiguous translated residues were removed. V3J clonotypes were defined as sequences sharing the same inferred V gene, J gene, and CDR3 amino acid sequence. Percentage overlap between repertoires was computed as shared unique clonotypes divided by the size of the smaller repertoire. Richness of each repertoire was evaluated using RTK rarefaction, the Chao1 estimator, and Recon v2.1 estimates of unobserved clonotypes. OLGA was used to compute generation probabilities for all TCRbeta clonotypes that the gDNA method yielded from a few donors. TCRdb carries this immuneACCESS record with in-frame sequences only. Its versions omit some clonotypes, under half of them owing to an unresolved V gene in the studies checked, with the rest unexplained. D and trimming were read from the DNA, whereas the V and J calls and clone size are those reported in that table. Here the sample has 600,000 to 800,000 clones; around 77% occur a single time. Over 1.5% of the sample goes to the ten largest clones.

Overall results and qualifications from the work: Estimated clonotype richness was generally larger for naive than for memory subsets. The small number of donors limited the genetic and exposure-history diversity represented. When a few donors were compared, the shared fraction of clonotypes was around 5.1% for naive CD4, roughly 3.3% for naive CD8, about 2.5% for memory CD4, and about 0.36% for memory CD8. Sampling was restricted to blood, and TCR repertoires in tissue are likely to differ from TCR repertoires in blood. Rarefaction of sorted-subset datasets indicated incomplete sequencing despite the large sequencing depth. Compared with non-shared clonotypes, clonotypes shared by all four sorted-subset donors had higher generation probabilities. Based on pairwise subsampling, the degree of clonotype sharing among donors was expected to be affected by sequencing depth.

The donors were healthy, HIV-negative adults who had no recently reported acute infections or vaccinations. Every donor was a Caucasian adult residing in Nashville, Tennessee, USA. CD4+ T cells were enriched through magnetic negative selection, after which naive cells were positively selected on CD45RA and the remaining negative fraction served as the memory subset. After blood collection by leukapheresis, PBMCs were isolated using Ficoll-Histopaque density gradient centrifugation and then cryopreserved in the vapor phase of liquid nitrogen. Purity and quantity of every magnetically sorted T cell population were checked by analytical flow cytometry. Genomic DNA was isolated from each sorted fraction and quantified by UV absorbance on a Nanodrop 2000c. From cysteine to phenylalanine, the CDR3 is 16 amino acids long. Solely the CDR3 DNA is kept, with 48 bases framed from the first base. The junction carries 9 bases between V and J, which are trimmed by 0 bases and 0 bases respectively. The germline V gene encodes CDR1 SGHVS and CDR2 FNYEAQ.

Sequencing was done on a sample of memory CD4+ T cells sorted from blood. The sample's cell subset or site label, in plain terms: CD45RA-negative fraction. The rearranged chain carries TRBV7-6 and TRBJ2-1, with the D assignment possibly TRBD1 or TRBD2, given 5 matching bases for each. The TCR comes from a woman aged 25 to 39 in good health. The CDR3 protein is CASSLAGESSYNEQFF. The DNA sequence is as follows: TGTGCCAGCAGCTTAGCGGGGGAGAGCTCCTACAATGAGCAGTTCTTC.